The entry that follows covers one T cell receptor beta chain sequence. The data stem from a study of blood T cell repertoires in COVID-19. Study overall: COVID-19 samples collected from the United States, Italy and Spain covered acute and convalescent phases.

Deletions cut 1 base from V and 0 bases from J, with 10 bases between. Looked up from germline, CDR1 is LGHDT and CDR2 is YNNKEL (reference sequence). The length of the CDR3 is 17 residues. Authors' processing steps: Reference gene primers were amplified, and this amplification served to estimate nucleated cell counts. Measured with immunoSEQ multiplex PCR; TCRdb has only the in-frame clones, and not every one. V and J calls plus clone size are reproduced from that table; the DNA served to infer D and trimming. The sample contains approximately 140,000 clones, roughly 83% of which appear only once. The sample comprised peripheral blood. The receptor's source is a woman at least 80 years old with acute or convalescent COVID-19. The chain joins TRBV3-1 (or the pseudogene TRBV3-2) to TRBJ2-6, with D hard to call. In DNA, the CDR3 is TGTGCCAGCAGCCAAGTTCCCCGTCCCTCTGGGGCCAACGTCCTGACTTTC. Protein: CASSQVPRPSGANVLTF.